These 10 T cell receptor beta chains were all obtained from the same sample, sequenced in a study of CD8 T cells in Susac syndrome. The authors reverse transcribed about 0.5 to 1 ug RNA with random hexamers. TCRdb ran MiXCR on the immunoSEQ multiplex PCR reads and lists one entry per CDR3 protein. The data show fewer than 85,000 distinct CDR3 sequences, 94% seen once. Sequencing was performed on CD8+ T cells from PBMCs. The source of these receptors is a human donor with Susac syndrome.

The V and J genes are TRBV11-3 and TRBJ2-1, with D tentatively TRBD1 or TRBD2 (5 bases each). The CDR3 has 15 amino acids. Trimming cost V 1 base and J 6 bases, with 13 bases left between them. Germline V lookup: CDR1 SGHNT, CDR2 YENEEA. The CDR3 DNA follows: TGTGCCAGCAGCTTAGGCTGGGGCGCGGGCAATGAGCAGTTCTTC. As protein: CASSLGWGAGNEQFF.

The rearrangement joins TRBV6-1 to TRBJ2-2; 11 nucleotides match TRBD1. The CDR3 runs to 17 residues. The junction had 7 bases not matched to a gene; V was cut back by 4 bases and J by 3 bases. Looked up from germline, CDR1 is MNHNS and CDR2 is SASEGT. CDR3 region: CASSGLRGQGDTGELFF. The CDR3 DNA reads as TGTGCCAGCAGTGGACTAAGGGGACAGGGGGACACCGGGGAGCTGTTTTTT.

The J gene is TRBJ2-2, the V gene TRBV29-1; 8 bases are a match to TRBD1. The CDR3 spans 13 residues. V was clipped by 7 bases and J by 6 bases; unmatched bases: 7. The germline gives CDR1 SQVTM, CDR2 ANQGSEA. CDR3: CSGSGGASGELFF. DNA for the CDR3: TGCAGCGGGTCAGGGGGCGCCTCCGGGGAGCTGTTTTTT.

The V and J genes are TRBV7-2 and TRBJ2-7; D is possibly TRBD1 (6 bases). Germline CDR1 reads SGHTA; CDR2 reads FQGNSA. This CDR3 is built from 13 residues. Deletions cut 3 bases from V and 3 bases from J, with 9 bases between. For the CDR3, the DNA is TGTGCCAGCAGCTTTGGACAGATCTACGAGCAGTACTTC. Translation: CASSFGQIYEQYF.

This rearrangement joins TRBV4-3 to TRBJ2-1, with TRBD2 identical over 7 bases. With 0 bases clipped from V and 3 bases from J, the junction kept 2 bases outside the gene matches. Germline-derived CDR1 and CDR2 are LGHNA and YSLEER. The CDR3 is 15 residues long. The CDR3 is CASSQEGGGYNEQFF. CDR3 coding DNA: TGCGCCAGCAGCCAAGAGGGGGGGGGCTACAATGAGCAGTTCTTC.

This clonotype occurred a few times. This rearrangement joins TRBV27 to TRBJ2-7, with D perhaps TRBD2 (6 bases). The CDR3 has 13 amino acids. Trimming pared 2 bases from V and 5 bases from J, leaving 10 bases between. Germline values: CDR1 MNHEY, CDR2 SMNVEV (reference sequence). This CDR3 reads CASSLRGSDEQYF. CDR3 nucleotides: TGTGCCAGCAGTTTACGGGGGAGCGACGAGCAGTACTTC.

The chain combines TRBV9 with TRBJ2-2, with TRBD2 matching 7 bases. Unmatched junction bases numbered 2, after V lost 1 base and J lost 5 bases. Germline-derived CDR1 and CDR2 are SGDLS and YYNGEE. CDR3 length: 14 residues. As DNA, the CDR3 is TGTGCCAGCAGCGTAACGGGGGGTACCGGGGAGCTGTTTTTT. Translation gives CASSVTGGTGELFF.

The chain links TRBV4-3 to TRBJ2-1; no clear D. The CDR3 covers 12 residues. Germline loops: CDR1 LGHNA, CDR2 YSLEER. Trimming took off 4 bases at V and 8 bases at J, with 9 bases between the two ends. CDR3 bases: TGCGCCAGCAGCCCTGCAGGAGATGAGCAGTTCTTC. Protein: CASSPAGDEQFF.

The V and J genes are TRBV20-1 and TRBJ2-7; tentatively, D is TRBD1 (5 bases). The V gene lost 6 bases and the J gene lost 5 bases, with 11 bases spanning the gap. The CDR3 spans 11 residues. Germline V gene lookup returns CDR1 DFQATT and CDR2 SNEGSKA (reference sequence). The CDR3 reads CSADQGHEQYF. The CDR3 region has the DNA TGCAGTGCGGATCAGGGCCACGAGCAGTACTTC.

This rearrangement joins TRBV27 to TRBJ2-2, with 11 nucleotides matching TRBD1. The V gene end was trimmed by 5 bases and the J gene end by 5 bases; junction bases not matched to a gene: 4. This CDR3 spans 15 amino acids. CDR1 is MNHEY and CDR2 is SMNVEV in the germline V gene (reference sequence). CDR3: CASSLGQGATGELFF. CDR3 bases: TGTGCCAGCAGTCTAGGACAGGGGGCGACCGGGGAGCTGTTTTTT.